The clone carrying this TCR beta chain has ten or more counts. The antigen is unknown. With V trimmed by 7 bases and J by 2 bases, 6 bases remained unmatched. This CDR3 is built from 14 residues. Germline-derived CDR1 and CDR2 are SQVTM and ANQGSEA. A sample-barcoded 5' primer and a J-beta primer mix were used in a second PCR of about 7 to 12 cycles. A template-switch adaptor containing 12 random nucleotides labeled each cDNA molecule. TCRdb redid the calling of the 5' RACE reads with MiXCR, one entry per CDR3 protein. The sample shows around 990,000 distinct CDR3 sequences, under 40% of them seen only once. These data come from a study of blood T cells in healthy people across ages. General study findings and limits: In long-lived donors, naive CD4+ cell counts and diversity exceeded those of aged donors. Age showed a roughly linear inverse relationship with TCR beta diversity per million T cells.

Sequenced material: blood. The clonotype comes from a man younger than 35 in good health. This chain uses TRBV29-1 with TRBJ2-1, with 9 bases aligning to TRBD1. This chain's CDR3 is CSALGTGTYNEQFF. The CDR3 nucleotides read TGCAGCGCCTTAGGGACAGGGACCTACAATGAGCAGTTCTTC.